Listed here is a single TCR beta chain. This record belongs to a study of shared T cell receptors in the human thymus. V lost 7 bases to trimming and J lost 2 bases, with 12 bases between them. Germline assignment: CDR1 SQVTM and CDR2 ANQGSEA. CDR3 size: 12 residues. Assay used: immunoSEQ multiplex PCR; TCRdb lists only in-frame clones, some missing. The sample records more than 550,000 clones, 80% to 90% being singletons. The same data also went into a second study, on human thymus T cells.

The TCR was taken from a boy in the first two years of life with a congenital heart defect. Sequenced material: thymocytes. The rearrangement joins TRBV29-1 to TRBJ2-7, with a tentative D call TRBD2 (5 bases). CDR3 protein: CSGGQETYEQYF. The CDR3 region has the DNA TGCAGCGGAGGGCAGGAGACCTACGAGCAGTACTTC.